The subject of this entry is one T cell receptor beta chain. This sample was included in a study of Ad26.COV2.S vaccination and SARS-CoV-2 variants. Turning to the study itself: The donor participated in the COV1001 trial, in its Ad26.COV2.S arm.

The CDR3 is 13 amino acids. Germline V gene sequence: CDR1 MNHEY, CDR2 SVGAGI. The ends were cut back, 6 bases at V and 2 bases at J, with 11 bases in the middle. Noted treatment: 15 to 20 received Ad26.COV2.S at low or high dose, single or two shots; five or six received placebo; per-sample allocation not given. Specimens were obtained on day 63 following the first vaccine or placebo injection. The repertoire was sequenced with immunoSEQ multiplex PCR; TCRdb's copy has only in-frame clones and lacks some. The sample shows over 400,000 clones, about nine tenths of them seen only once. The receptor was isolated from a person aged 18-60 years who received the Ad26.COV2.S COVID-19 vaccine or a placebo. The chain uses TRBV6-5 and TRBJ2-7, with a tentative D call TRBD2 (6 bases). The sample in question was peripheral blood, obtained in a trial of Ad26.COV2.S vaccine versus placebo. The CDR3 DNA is TGTGCCAGCAGGTCGGAGGGACCCTACGAGCAGTACTTC. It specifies CASRSEGPYEQYF.